The 12 T cell receptor beta chains presented below share a single source sample, sequenced in a study of blood T cell repertoires in COVID-19. The assay was immunoSEQ multiplex PCR, and TCRdb's table has in-frame clones only and misses some. Among approximately 360,000 clones, 85% to 90% were seen once, and the ten largest hold around 0.97%. The material sequenced was PBMCs or T cells enriched from blood (not recorded which). The receptors shown here come from a woman aged 25 to 39 with acute COVID-19.

The J gene is TRBJ1-2, the V gene TRBV29-1, with 7 bases lining up with TRBD1. The ends lost 2 bases at V and 8 bases at J; junction bases unmatched: 8. The CDR3 has 13 amino acids. Per the germline V gene, CDR1 is SQVTM and CDR2 is ANQGSEA. The CDR3 bases are TGCAGCGTTGAAACCGGGACAGTCAACGGCTACACCTTC. The encoded protein is CSVETGTVNGYTF.

This rearrangement joins TRBV27 to TRBJ1-5; D gene unclear. CDR1 MNHEY and CDR2 SMNVEV come from the germline V gene (reference sequence). Trimming took 0 bases from V and 3 from J, leaving 3 bases between them. This CDR3 comprises 13 residues. As DNA, the CDR3 is TGTGCCAGCAGTTTATCCATCAATCAGCCCCAGCATTTT. Amino acid sequence: CASSLSINQPQHF.

The chain uses TRBV7-2 and TRBJ1-4; D may be TRBD1 (5 bases). CDR3 length equals 17 residues. CDR1 is SGHTA, CDR2 FQGNSA, per germline. V lost 2 bases and J lost 4, with 17 bases in between. Here the CDR3 DNA reads TGTGCCAGCAGCTTATTGGGGCCAAGGGGTTATAATGAAAAACTGTTTTTT. Residues: CASSLLGPRGYNEKLFF.

This chain connects TRBV19 to TRBJ1-2, with 8 bases fitting TRBD1. J was trimmed by 5 bases and V by 5 bases; bases with no gene match: 13. The CDR3 covers 16 residues. Germline V gives CDR1 LNHDA, CDR2 SQIVND (reference sequence). In nucleotides, the CDR3 is TGTGCCAGTAGTCCCCAGACAGGGGTAACTCCATATGGCTACACCTTC. It is translated as CASSPQTGVTPYGYTF.

The chain links TRBV7-2 to TRBJ1-1; a weak D match, TRBD1 (5 bases). With 2 bases removed from V and 8 bases from J, the gap between germline ends came to 15 bases. CDR1 is SGHTA, CDR2 FQGNSA, per germline. The CDR3 is 14 residues long. CDR3 DNA: TGTGCCAGCAGCTTATGGGGAAGGGCAGGGGAAGCTTTCTTT. Residues: CASSLWGRAGEAFF.

CDR3 protein: CASSVTGAVNTEAFF. CDR3 sequence (DNA): TGTGCCAGCAGCGTGACAGGGGCCGTGAACACTGAAGCTTTCTTT. V is TRBV7-3 and J is TRBJ1-1; 8 bases are a match to TRBD1. The CDR3 has 15 residues. The germline gives CDR1 SGHTA, CDR2 FQGTGA. V was clipped by 5 bases and J by 0 bases; unmatched bases: 5.

The chain has TRBV28 and TRBJ1-1, with D perhaps matching TRBD1 (5 bases). Germline lookup yields CDR1 MDHEN and CDR2 SYDVKM. The CDR3 contains 13 residues. V gave up 5 bases and J gave up 6 bases, with 13 bases separating them. As DNA, the CDR3 is TGTGCCAGCAGTGGGGGGTTCGTGGCTGAAGCTTTCTTT. Translation: CASSGGFVAEAFF.

The V gene is TRBV14, the J gene TRBJ1-4; D is perhaps TRBD1 (5 bases). The germline gives CDR1 SGHDN, CDR2 FVKESK. The CDR3 loop spans 15 amino acids. V lost 0 bases and J lost 8, with 13 bases in between. The CDR3 spells CASSQEGGRGEKLFF. The CDR3 coding sequence is TGTGCCAGCAGCCAAGAAGGAGGGAGGGGAGAAAAACTGTTTTTT.

This clone is a singleton in its sample. The rearrangement links TRBV2 to TRBJ2-7, with TRBD2 identical over 7 bases. This CDR3 spans 13 amino acids. V was clipped by 7 bases and J by 6 bases; unmatched bases: 9. Looked up from germline, CDR1 is SNHLY and CDR2 is FYNNEI. The chain's CDR3 is CASTLQGGGEQYF. The CDR3 DNA is TGTGCCAGCACCCTGCAGGGCGGGGGCGAGCAGTACTTC.

V is TRBV6-1 and J is TRBJ1-5, with 10 nucleotides matching TRBD1. The CDR3 contains 17 residues. In germline, CDR1 is MNHNS, CDR2 SASEGT. Trimming cost V 2 bases and J 3 bases; bases outside gene matches: 7. This chain's CDR3 is CASSETPGTGDNQPQHF. The DNA of the CDR3 is TGTGCCAGCAGTGAAACCCCCGGGACAGGGGACAATCAGCCCCAGCATTTT.

The gene calls are TRBV24-1 and TRBJ2-5; no definite D call. The CDR3 contains 12 residues. Trimming left V 4 bases short and J 4 bases short, with 6 bases between. Germline assignment: CDR1 KGHDR and CDR2 SFDVKD. CDR3 sequence (DNA): TGTGCCACCAGTGACTCGCGAGAGACCCAGTACTTC. Protein sequence: CATSDSRETQYF.

This sequence joins TRBV12-5 and TRBJ2-7, with 14 bases fitting TRBD2. The length of the CDR3 is 16 residues. Trimming at V came to 7 bases and at J to 4 bases, leaving 9 bases not matched to a gene. From germline, CDR1 is LGHNT and CDR2 FRNRAP. The DNA for the CDR3 is TGTGCTAGTGCTGCTCCGGGACTAGCGGGGGTATACGAGCAGTACTTC. The encoded protein is CASAAPGLAGVYEQYF. Looking up the rest from reference TRBV12-5 and TRBJ2-7 gives the full variable domain: DARVTQTPRHKVTEMGQEVTMRCQPILGHNTVFWYRQTMMQGLELLAYFRNRAPLDDSGMPKDRFSAEMPDATLATLKIQPSEPRDSAVYFCASAAPGLAGVYEQYFGPGTRLTVT.